Sequencing of this T cell receptor beta chain was carried out in a study of T cells in Graves' hyperthyroidism and ophthalmopathy (dated by TCRdb to the late 2010s). General notes on the study: Peripheral blood was collected at initial diagnosis, before any treatment. TCR V-J signatures able to tell the groups apart were searched for in a discovery cohort of around 95 patients, of whom fewer than 45 had Graves' ophthalmopathy and more than 55 had stable Graves' hyperthyroidism. Whether ophthalmopathy could be predicted prospectively was tested in an independent validation cohort made up of 18 hyperthyroidism patients plus 17 patients who later progressed to ophthalmopathy. The 95 to 100 discovery patients were randomly divided into training and test sets at a 7:3 ratio. The study also compared thyroid tissue and blood T-cell repertoires from a handful of Graves' hyperthyroidism patients. After sampling, hyperthyroidism patients received methimazole starting at 30 mg daily, and ophthalmopathy patients received high-dose intravenous methylprednisolone. TCR Vbeta CDR3 sequencing of 120 to 150 peripheral blood samples (roughly 41 ophthalmopathy, about 74 hyperthyroidism and roughly 17 progressor patients) is reported in the paper. Broader findings and caveats from the paper: Most expanded thyroid clonotypes (frequency above 0.001) were also detected in blood, a finding suggesting that blood repertoires may reflect thyroid immune responses. During validation, the model predicted progression to ophthalmopathy a median of approximately 6 months ahead of onset, with around 70% sensitivity and almost 75% specificity. Sample size was not statistically predetermined, and blinding of investigators to group allocation was not performed. A model built on a 13 V-J signature distinguished ophthalmopathy from stable hyperthyroidism, reaching around 88% sensitivity and about 81% specificity in cross-validation and 80%/75% in testing.

A word on this clonotype: What antigen it recognizes has not been identified. A read error may explain this, as a much larger clone is one base away.

TCR beta CDR3 regions were amplified from RNA transcripts. The TCR CDR3 was subjected to a first round of RT-PCR using the HTBI primer set and the Qiagen OneStep RT-PCR kit. Libraries were constructed in a second round of multiplex PCR, after which size selection and purification were performed. Libraries were sequenced paired-end with 100 bp reads on an Illumina HiSeq2000. In the authors' own workflow: SOAPnuke was used to process the raw data, removing reads that contained adapters or uncalled bases, had a mean Phred below 15, or lacked an exact match to the constant primer or identifier. High-quality paired reads were merged with COPE v1.2.5, and unique nucleotide sequences were defined as clonotypes. MiTCR v1.1 was used to align clonotypes to the IMGT TRBV, TRBD and TRBJ reference segments. The analysis included only V-J combinations with a frequency above 0.0001, which together covered around 99% of the repertoires. A TCS score was defined as the ratio of F50 (clonal expansion) to E x V (chaos), with BLOSUM62-based TCRdist applied between CDR3 peptides within each V-J. Welch's t-statistics and random forest reduced 450 to 600 V-J features to roughly 13, which were used in a naive Bayes classifier (R e1071). Clones were called with MiXCR by TCRdb after fastp trimmed the public reads at Q25, and only in-frame beta chains were retained. Rows are combined by CDR3 protein, so each entry shows the most common genes and DNA. The V and J calls were not made by the authors but by TCRdb's processing. In this sample the table shows about 560,000 distinct CDR3 sequences, 15% to 17% of which occur a single time. Together, the top ten hold around 6.6% of the sample.

Stable Graves' hyperthyroidism was defined as the absence of progression to ophthalmopathy over 18 months of follow-up. Hyperthyroidism patients were newly diagnosed, with disease duration under 2 months, and aged 18 to 65 years. Patients with uncontrolled infections, other autoimmune diseases, pregnancy or lactation were excluded. Clinical symptoms, serum thyroxine and TRAb, thyroid ultrasound, and orbital computed tomography formed the basis for the diagnoses. Ficoll-Paque density gradient centrifugation was used to isolate PBMCs from 8 to 10 ml of fresh peripheral blood. Total RNA was extracted with Trizol reagent, and quality was checked on an Agilent 2100 Bioanalyzer. The source is a woman aged 25 to 39 with Graves' hyperthyroidism. Sequenced input: blood.

CDR3 region: CAGSLKLAGGYNEQFF. The nucleotide sequence is TGTGCCGGCAGCTTAAAACTAGCGGGAGGTTACAATGAGCAGTTCTTC. The chain is encoded by TRBV11-2 joined to TRBJ2-1, and 12 bases in between align with TRBD2. Including the terminal cysteine and phenylalanine, the CDR3 comprises 16 residues. Only the CDR3 part of the read is kept: 48 bases, read in frame from the first base. CDR1 and CDR2 are read off the germline V gene as SGHAT and FQNNGV.